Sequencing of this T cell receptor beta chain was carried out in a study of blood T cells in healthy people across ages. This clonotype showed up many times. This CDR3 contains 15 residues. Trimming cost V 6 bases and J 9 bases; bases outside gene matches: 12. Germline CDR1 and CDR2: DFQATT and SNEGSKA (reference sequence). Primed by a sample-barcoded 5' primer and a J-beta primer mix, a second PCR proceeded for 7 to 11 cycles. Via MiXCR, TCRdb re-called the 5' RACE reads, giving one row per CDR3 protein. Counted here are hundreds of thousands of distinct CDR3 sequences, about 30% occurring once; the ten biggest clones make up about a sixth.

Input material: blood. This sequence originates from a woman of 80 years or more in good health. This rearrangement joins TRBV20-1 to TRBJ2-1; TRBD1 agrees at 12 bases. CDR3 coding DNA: TGCAGTGCCTCCGGGACAGGGGGCGGCCCCCGTGAGCAGTTCTTC. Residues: CSASGTGGGPREQFF.